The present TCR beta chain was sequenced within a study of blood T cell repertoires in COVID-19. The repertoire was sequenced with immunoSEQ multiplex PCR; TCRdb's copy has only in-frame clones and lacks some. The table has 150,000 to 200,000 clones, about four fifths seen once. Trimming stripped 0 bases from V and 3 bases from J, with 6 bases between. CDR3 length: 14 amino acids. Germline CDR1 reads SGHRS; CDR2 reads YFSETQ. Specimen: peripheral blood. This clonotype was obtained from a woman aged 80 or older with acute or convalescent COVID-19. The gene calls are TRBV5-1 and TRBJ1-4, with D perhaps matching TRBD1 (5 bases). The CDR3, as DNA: TGCGCCAGCAGCTTGGTGACAGCTAATGAAAAACTGTTTTTT. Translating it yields CASSLVTANEKLFF.